Following are 19 T cell receptor beta chains from one sample sequenced in a study of long-term antiretroviral therapy in people with HIV. Researchers ran immunoSEQ v3.0 at survey level. Sequencing was performed with immunoSEQ multiplex PCR; in TCRdb, only in-frame clones are kept and a portion is missing. Of under 45,000 clones in the sample, around 93% were seen once. The sample here was unsorted PBMCs, taken about 9.1 years after starting antiretroviral therapy. These TCRs come from a man between 25 and 39 years old with HIV.

The chain employs TRBV19 and TRBJ1-5; possible D gene TRBD1, 5 bases. Germline-derived CDR1 and CDR2 are LNHDA and SQIVND (reference sequence). The CDR3 contains 14 residues. Trimming cost V 7 bases and J 7 bases, with 17 bases left between them. In nucleotides, the CDR3 is TGTGCCAGTACCCCATATGAGTGGGACCAGCCCCAGCATTTT. Translated, it gives CASTPYEWDQPQHF.

The rearrangement joins TRBV11-1 to TRBJ1-1, with TRBD1 matching over 7 bases. V dropped 7 bases and J dropped 1; count of bases not matched to a gene: 6. This CDR3 has 14 residues. Looked up from germline, CDR1 is SGHAT and CDR2 is FQDESV (reference sequence). The CDR3 protein is CASTPRTGNTEAFF. CDR3 DNA sequence: TGTGCCAGCACCCCCCGGACAGGGAACACTGAAGCTTTCTTT.

The chain carries TRBV9 and TRBJ1-3; the D gene is possibly TRBD1 (5 bases). V gave up 0 bases and J gave up 7 bases, with 8 bases separating them. The CDR3 is made up of 13 amino acids. Germline CDR1 and CDR2: SGDLS and YYNGEE. CDR3 DNA sequence: TGTGCCAGCAGCGTAGATCAGGGCAACACCATATATTTT. It specifies CASSVDQGNTIYF.

In this sample, this clone turned up a few times. This chain joins TRBV5-3 and TRBJ1-4, with D hard to call. TRBV5-3 is flagged as an ORF with uncertain function. With 3 bases removed from V and 0 bases from J, the gap between germline ends came to 3 bases. The CDR3 has 13 amino acids. The CDR3 is CARSWPTNEKLFF. The CDR3 nucleotides read TGTGCCAGAAGCTGGCCAACTAATGAAAAACTGTTTTTT.

This clone has a handful of counts. The chain is built from TRBV19 and TRBJ1-5; TRBD1 is a possible D gene (6 bases). The germline V gene encodes CDR1 LNHDA and CDR2 SQIVND (reference sequence). This CDR3 comprises 17 residues. Trimming took off 5 bases at V and 1 base at J, with 18 bases between the two ends. The CDR3 loop is CASSGRLGGQSNQPQHF. As DNA, the CDR3 is TGTGCCAGTAGTGGACGCCTGGGGGGGCAGAGCAATCAGCCCCAGCATTTT.

The CDR3 DNA is TGTGCCAGCAGTTTGGGGGGGGCCCCCTACAATGAGCAGTTCTTC. It codes for CASSLGGAPYNEQFF. The chain carries TRBV27 and TRBJ2-1; perhaps TRBD2 as D (7 bases). CDR1 and CDR2 from the germline V gene are MNHEY and SMNVEV (reference sequence). V was clipped by 3 bases and J by 2 bases, with 11 bases between them. The CDR3 spans 15 residues.

The chain links TRBV6-1 to TRBJ2-7; possible D gene TRBD1, 6 bases. CDR1 is MNHNS and CDR2 is SASEGT in the germline V gene. The V end lost 3 bases, the J end lost 2 bases, and 8 bases lay between the germline ends. The CDR3 runs 13 residues. This chain's CDR3 is CASSEQGPYEQYV. CDR3 DNA: TGTGCCAGCAGTGAGCAGGGGCCCTACGAGCAGTACGTC.

This chain joins TRBV19 and TRBJ2-2, with TRBD2 identical over 12 bases. The CDR3 covers 17 residues. Germline CDR1 and CDR2: LNHDA and SQIVND (reference sequence). V trimming: 5 bases; J trimming: 0 bases; junction bases outside the gene matches: 4. The CDR3 here is CASSVLAGGPNTGELFF. The CDR3, as DNA: TGTGCCAGTAGTGTACTAGCGGGGGGCCCGAACACCGGGGAGCTGTTTTTT.

The J gene is TRBJ2-7, the V gene TRBV6-1; no definite D call. The CDR3 loop spans 12 amino acids. Germline lookup yields CDR1 MNHNS and CDR2 SASEGT. V dropped 7 bases and J dropped 3 bases, with 10 bases sitting between them. The CDR3 spells CASIYRDYEQYF. The CDR3 nucleotides are TGTGCCAGCATTTACCGAGACTACGAGCAGTACTTC.

The J gene is TRBJ2-5, the V gene TRBV5-6, with D tentatively TRBD1 (6 bases). The ends were cut back, 1 base at V and 1 base at J, with 11 bases in the middle. The CDR3 is 15 residues long. Germline V CDR1 and CDR2: SGHDT, YYEEEE. For the CDR3, the DNA is TGTGCCAGCAGCTTGACAGGGCGCCTCCAAGAGACCCAGTACTTC. Its translation: CASSLTGRLQETQYF.

This chain joins TRBV11-1 and TRBJ1-4, with D unclear. Germline V CDR1 and CDR2: SGHAT, FQDESV (reference sequence). V lost 3 bases to trimming and J lost 8 bases, with 13 bases between them. The CDR3 has 14 residues. The CDR3 nucleotides are TGTGCCAGCAGCTTCTCAGCAGGTGACGAAAAACTGTTTTTT. Its protein is CASSFSAGDEKLFF.

V is TRBV18 and J is TRBJ2-7; perhaps TRBD2 as D (6 bases). Germline V CDR1 and CDR2: KGHSH, LQKENI. The V and J ends lost 2 bases and 6 bases respectively, with 17 bases between them. The CDR3 spans 15 residues. In DNA, the CDR3 is TGTGCCAGCTCACCAGCTACTGGAGGGCTATCCGAGCAGTACGTC. This translates into CASSPATGGLSEQYV.

The rearrangement uses TRBV7-2 and TRBJ2-3; D gene uncertain. V lost 5 bases, J lost 10 bases, and 13 bases lay in between. The V gene's germline CDR1 is SGHTA and CDR2 FQGNSA. The CDR3 is made up of 12 amino acids. This CDR3 reads CASSASWAAQYF. CDR3 sequence (DNA): TGTGCCAGCAGCGCTTCTTGGGCGGCGCAGTATTTT.

This clone has only a few counts. V is TRBV6-1 and J is TRBJ1-5; 7 nucleotides line up with TRBD1. CDR1 and CDR2 from the germline V gene are MNHNS and SASEGT. This CDR3 has 15 residues. V shed 2 bases and J 4 bases; nucleotides not matched to a gene: 5. The CDR3 here is CASSESLQGNQPQHF. The CDR3 bases are TGTGCCAGCAGTGAATCTTTACAGGGGAATCAGCCCCAGCATTTT.

This rearrangement joins TRBV27 to TRBJ1-1; 7 nucleotides align to TRBD1. Per the germline V gene, CDR1 is MNHEY and CDR2 is SMNVEV (reference sequence). Trimming removed 7 bases from V and 4 bases from J; junction bases left unmatched: 6. The CDR3 spans 13 residues. The CDR3 spells CASTQSGGTEAFF. CDR3 DNA: TGTGCCAGCACCCAGTCAGGGGGCACTGAAGCTTTCTTT.

V gene TRBV15 combines with J gene TRBJ2-7; TRBD2 matches at 8 bases. Trimming took 4 bases from V and 6 from J; bases not matched to a gene: 11. The CDR3 runs 15 residues. Germline V gene data show CDR1 as LNHNV and CDR2 as YYDKDF (reference sequence). The CDR3: CATSTSQWSGGEQYF. Written as DNA, the CDR3 is TGTGCCACCAGCACCTCCCAGTGGAGCGGGGGCGAGCAGTACTTC. The variable domain in full, completed from reference TRBV15 and TRBJ2-7, reads DAMVIQNPRYQVTQFGKPVTLSCSQTLNHNVMYWYQQKSSQAPKLLFHYYDKDFNNEADTPDNFQSRRPNTSFCFLDIRSPGLGDTAMYLCATSTSQWSGGEQYFGPGTRLTVT.

The chain carries TRBV14 and TRBJ2-1; no firm D call. CDR3 length equals 14 residues. Germline V CDR1 and CDR2: SGHDN, FVKESK. Trimming stripped 1 base from V and 3 bases from J, with 7 bases between. The CDR3 coding sequence is TGTGCCAGCAGCCAAGGAGGCTTCTACAATGAGCAGTTCTTC. Translating gives CASSQGGFYNEQFF.

This clone was detected once. V gene TRBV19 combines with J gene TRBJ1-2; 7 bases match TRBD1. Germline trimming cut 7 bases from V and 8 bases from J; bases unmatched to any gene: 10. Germline V gene data show CDR1 as LNHDA and CDR2 as SQIVND (reference sequence). This CDR3 has 13 amino acids. The CDR3 DNA sequence: TGTGCCAGTAACCTCGGGCCAGGGGGAGGCTACACCTTC. Encoded protein: CASNLGPGGGYTF. Supplemented by reference TRBV19 and TRBJ1-2, the full variable domain reads DGGITQSPKYLFRKEGQNVTLSCEQNLNHDAMYWYRQDPGQGLRLIYYSQIVNDFQKGDIAEGYSVSREKKESFPLTVTSAQKNPTAFYLCASNLGPGGGYTFGSGTRLTVV.

The chain uses TRBV28 and TRBJ1-2, with TRBD1 matching over 8 bases. The ends lost 5 bases at V and 4 bases at J; junction bases unmatched: 6. Germline CDR1 and CDR2: MDHEN and SYDVKM. CDR3 length: 14 residues. This CDR3 reads CASSLSGQVYGYTF. The CDR3, as DNA: TGTGCCAGCAGTCTTTCGGGACAGGTCTATGGCTACACCTTC.